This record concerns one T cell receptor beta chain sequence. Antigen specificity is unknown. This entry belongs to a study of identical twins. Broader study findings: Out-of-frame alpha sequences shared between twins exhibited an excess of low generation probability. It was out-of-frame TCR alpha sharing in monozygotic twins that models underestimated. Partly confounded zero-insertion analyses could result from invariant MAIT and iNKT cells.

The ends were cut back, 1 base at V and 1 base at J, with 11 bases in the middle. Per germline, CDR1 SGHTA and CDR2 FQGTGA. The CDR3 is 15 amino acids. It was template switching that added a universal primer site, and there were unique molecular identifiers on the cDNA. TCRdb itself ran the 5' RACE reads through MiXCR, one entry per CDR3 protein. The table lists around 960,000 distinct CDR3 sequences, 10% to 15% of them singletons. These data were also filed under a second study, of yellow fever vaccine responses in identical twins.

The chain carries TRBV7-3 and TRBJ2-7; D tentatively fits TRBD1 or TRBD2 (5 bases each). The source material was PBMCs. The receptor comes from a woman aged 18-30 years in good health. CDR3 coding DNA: TGTGCCAGCAGCTTAAATGGGGGAGAGTCCTACGAGCAGTACTTC. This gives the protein CASSLNGGESYEQYF.